The TCR beta chain described here comes from a study of blood T cell repertoires in COVID-19. Study-wide background: Acute and convalescent COVID-19 samples came from the United States, Italy and Spain.

The CDR3 is made up of 15 amino acids. Trimming at V came to 1 base and at J to 4 bases, leaving 3 bases not matched to a gene. CDR1 is SGHTA and CDR2 is FQGNSA in the germline V gene. Original processing methods: Nucleated cell counts were estimated from reference gene primer amplification. The method was immunoSEQ multiplex PCR; TCRdb's version includes in-frame clones alone and lacks a portion of them. The V and J calls and the clone size are those of that table, but D and trimming were determined from the DNA. The table includes around 84,000 clones, around four fifths detected once. V and J are TRBV7-2 and TRBJ1-3; 8 nucleotides match TRBD1. The sequence was collected from a man at least 80 years old with active or convalescent COVID-19. Input material: peripheral blood. Here the CDR3 reads CASSLGRTGGNTIYF. CDR3 bases: TGTGCCAGCAGCTTAGGGCGGACAGGGGGAAACACCATATATTTT.